This T cell receptor beta chain was observed in a study of Graves' ophthalmopathy and Graves' hyperthyroidism. General study findings and limits: Blood also contained most of the expanded thyroid clonotypes above 0.001 frequency.

The V segment lost 6 bases and the J segment 6 bases; nucleotides outside the gene matches: 9. Germline CDR1 is LNHDA and CDR2 is SQIVND (reference sequence). The CDR3 runs 15 residues. Moderately to severely active ophthalmopathy under 3 months, CAS at least 3, NOSPECS at least 4. This clonotype was seen more than once but under ten times. The antigen remains undetermined. Using RNA transcripts, the TCR beta CDR3 regions were amplified. An opening RT-PCR round employed HTBI primers and preceded a second-round multiplex PCR. TCRdb used MiXCR to reprocess the multiplex PCR reads, holding one entry per CDR3 protein. The sample holds about 220,000 distinct CDR3 sequences; roughly 21% are singletons and the top ten take approximately 39%.

The sequence came from a woman aged 45-60 years with Graves' ophthalmopathy. The source material was peripheral blood. The V gene is TRBV19, the J gene TRBJ2-2; 8 bases map to TRBD1. In nucleotides, the CDR3 is TGTGCCAGTAGCTGGCAGGGGGCGGAATCCGGGGAGCTGTTTTTT. Residues: CASSWQGAESGELFF.